Below are 19 T cell receptor beta chains sequenced from a single sample in a study of cytomegalovirus exposure and HLA in healthy donors. The PCR made use of 60 Vbeta and 13 Jbeta primers. Produced via immunoSEQ multiplex PCR; TCRdb's table is partial and in-frame only. The specimen's table records under 250,000 clones. The source material was PBMCs. These receptors all stem from a girl aged 2 to 10 in good health and CMV-seropositive.

The rearrangement uses TRBV29-1 and TRBJ1-2; D remains unclear. The CDR3 has 13 residues. Trimming shortened V by 4 bases and J by 6 bases, and 15 bases separated the two germline ends. The germline V gene has CDR1 SQVTM and CDR2 ANQGSEA. In DNA, the CDR3 is TGCAGCGTTGCAGGCGGTGGAGGTAATGGCTACACCTTC. This encodes CSVAGGGGNGYTF.

The chain recombines TRBV11-2 with TRBJ1-4; no clear D gene. This CDR3 is 14 amino acids long. The V and J ends lost 6 bases and 4 bases respectively, with 12 bases between them. Germline V gives CDR1 SGHAT, CDR2 FQNNGV. Written as DNA, the CDR3 is TGTGCCAGCAGGGGCATAGGCCGTAATGAAAAACTGTTTTTT. Protein sequence: CASRGIGRNEKLFF. Full variable domain (rest looked up from reference TRBV11-2 and TRBJ1-4): EAGVAQSPRYKIIEKRQSVAFWCNPISGHATLYWYQQILGQGPKLLIQFQNNGVVDDSQLPKDRFSAERLKGVDSTLKIQPAKLEDSAVYLCASRGIGRNEKLFFGSGTQLSVL.

The chain recombines TRBV27 with TRBJ1-5; 7 positions agree with TRBD1. The V gene's germline CDR1 is MNHEY and CDR2 SMNVEV (reference sequence). The CDR3 covers 14 residues. Trimming took 6 bases from V and 3 from J; bases not matched to a gene: 5. CDR3 protein: CASRLTGTNQPQHF. In nucleotides, the CDR3 is TGTGCCAGCAGGCTGACAGGGACCAATCAGCCCCAGCATTTT.

The chain combines TRBV19 with TRBJ2-7, with D uncertain. V gave up 4 bases and J gave up 6 bases, with 10 bases separating them. Germline V CDR1 and CDR2: LNHDA, SQIVND (reference sequence). CDR3 length: 12 amino acids. This CDR3 reads CASSNRGGEQYF. CDR3 bases: TGTGCCAGTAGTAACCGTGGCGGCGAGCAGTACTTC.

The chain has TRBV27 and TRBJ1-2; D remains unclear. Germline assignment: CDR1 MNHEY and CDR2 SMNVEV (reference sequence). The length of the CDR3 is 13 residues. Trimming left V 3 bases short and J 5 bases short, with 10 bases between. CDR3 in amino acids: CASSLGRSYGYTF. DNA of the CDR3: TGTGCCAGCAGTTTGGGGAGGTCGTATGGCTACACCTTC.

The V gene is TRBV5-1, the J gene TRBJ1-1; D call uncertain. Germline V gene data show CDR1 as SGHRS and CDR2 as YFSETQ. The CDR3 is 11 residues long. Between the trimmed V and J ends, which lost 2 bases and 8 bases, there was a span of 7 bases. The CDR3 sequence: CASSFSGEAFF. Here the CDR3 DNA reads TGCGCCAGCAGCTTCTCAGGAGAAGCTTTCTTT.

The V gene is TRBV28, the J gene TRBJ1-5, with no clear D. Germline V lookup: CDR1 MDHEN, CDR2 SYDVKM. V was shortened by 5 bases and J by 4 bases, with 6 bases between the two germline ends. The CDR3 is 12 residues long. For the CDR3, the DNA is TGTGCCAGCAGTACAGCAAATCAGCCCCAGCATTTT. Encoded protein: CASSTANQPQHF. Looking up the rest from reference TRBV28 and TRBJ1-5 gives the full variable domain: DVKVTQSSRYLVKRTGEKVFLECVQDMDHENMFWYRQDPGLGLRLIYFSYDVKMKEKGDIPEGYSVSREKKERFSLILESASTNQTSMYLCASSTANQPQHFGDGTRLSIL.

V gene TRBV7-2 combines with J gene TRBJ2-3, with D possibly matching TRBD2 (7 bases). The CDR3 consists of 15 residues. Per germline, CDR1 SGHTA and CDR2 FQGNSA. V gave up 3 bases and J gave up 1 base, with 11 bases separating them. Here the CDR3 DNA reads TGTGCCAGCAGCTTCCAAGGGGGGGGCACAGATACGCAGTATTTT. Protein product: CASSFQGGGTDTQYF.

The rearrangement links TRBV7-9 to TRBJ2-7; possible D gene TRBD1, 6 bases. The V end lost 4 bases, the J end lost 8 bases, and 12 bases lay between the germline ends. The CDR3 loop spans 12 amino acids. The V gene's germline CDR1 is SEHNR and CDR2 FQNEAQ (reference sequence). The CDR3 bases are TGTGCCAGCAGCTGGGACACCTTAAAGCAGTACTTC. It yields the protein CASSWDTLKQYF.

This CDR3 is CASSLVGVNTGELFF. The CDR3 nucleotides are TGTGCCAGCAGCTTAGTAGGGGTCAACACCGGGGAGCTGTTTTTT. V and J are TRBV7-2 and TRBJ2-2; D possibly corresponds to TRBD1 (5 bases). Germline V gene lookup returns CDR1 SGHTA and CDR2 FQGNSA. The CDR3 runs to 15 residues. V lost 1 base, J lost 2 bases, and 8 bases lay in between.

The CDR3 region has the DNA TGCGCCAGCAGTGAGTTATACCTCACCAGCTCCTACGAGCAGTACTTC. Amino acid sequence: CASSELYLTSSYEQYF. V and J are TRBV10-1 and TRBJ2-7, with D unresolved. CDR1 is WNHNN, CDR2 SYGVQD, per germline (reference sequence). Trimming removed 1 base at V and 0 bases at J, with 13 bases between. This CDR3 is 16 amino acids long.

V is TRBV29-1 and J is TRBJ2-1, with TRBD2 matching over 10 bases. V lost 7 bases and J lost 5; bases outside the gene matches: 11. The germline V gene has CDR1 SQVTM and CDR2 ANQGSEA. The CDR3 sequence is 15 residues long. The CDR3 protein is CSAKDPSGGNNEQFF. DNA of the CDR3: TGCAGCGCCAAGGACCCTAGCGGGGGCAACAATGAGCAGTTCTTC.

V gene TRBV10-1 combines with J gene TRBJ2-1; D call uncertain. Trimming cost V 4 bases and J 5 bases, with 6 bases left between them. Germline V gene sequence: CDR1 WNHNN, CDR2 SYGVQD (reference sequence). The CDR3 is made up of 12 amino acids. In DNA, the CDR3 is TGCGCCAGCAGTGGTCAGAACAATGAGCAGTTCTTC. Translation: CASSGQNNEQFF.

This chain connects TRBV19 to TRBJ1-5; perhaps TRBD1 as D (6 bases). The ends were cut back, 2 bases at V and 7 bases at J, with 12 bases in the middle. CDR1 is LNHDA, CDR2 SQIVND, per germline (reference sequence). This CDR3 has 14 amino acids. The CDR3 region has the DNA TGTGCCAGTAGTATAACTCGGGACACCCAGCCCCAGCATTTT. Translation: CASSITRDTQPQHF.

The chain has TRBV7-9 and TRBJ2-5, with TRBD1 matching over 7 bases. J gave up 2 bases and V 8 bases, and 5 bases lay outside the gene matches. The germline CDR1 and CDR2 sequences are SEHNR and FQNEAQ (reference sequence). The CDR3 loop spans 13 amino acids. The CDR3 here is CASRWGQQETQYF. DNA of the CDR3: TGTGCCAGCCGCTGGGGACAGCAAGAGACCCAGTACTTC. Variable domain in full (rest from reference TRBV7-9 and TRBJ2-5): DTGVSQNPRHKITKRGQNVTFRCDPISEHNRLYWYRQTLGQGPEFLTYFQNEAQLEKSRLLSDRFSAERPKGSFSTLEIQRTEQGDSAMYLCASRWGQQETQYFGPGTRLLVL.

This chain links TRBV5-5 with TRBJ2-1; 7 nucleotides agree with TRBD1. Germline V CDR1 and CDR2: SGHKS, YYEKEE (reference sequence). The CDR3 consists of 15 residues. With 4 bases clipped from V and 1 base from J, the junction kept 5 bases outside the gene matches. CDR3 sequence (DNA): TGTGCCAGCAGCGCCCGGGACAGTTCCTACAATGAGCAGTTCTTC. It translates to CASSARDSSYNEQFF.

The rearrangement links TRBV5-1 to TRBJ1-1; D is uncertain. The germline V gene has CDR1 SGHRS and CDR2 YFSETQ. This CDR3 is built from 13 residues. Between the trimmed V and J ends, which lost 0 bases and 0 bases, there was a span of 3 bases. Written as DNA, the CDR3 is TGCGCCAGCAGCTTGGACATGAACACTGAAGCTTTCTTT. It codes for CASSLDMNTEAFF.

Points on this clone: Likely a read error: the CDR3 ends without its conserved phenylalanine or tryptophan. The chain combines TRBV6-5 with TRBJ1-1; TRBD1 matches 10 bases. The CDR3 has 15 amino acids. CDR1 is MNHEY, CDR2 SVGAGI, per germline. V shed 6 bases, J shed 4 bases, and the junction held 8 bases outside the gene matches. The CDR3 here is CASSRRTGGRTEAFS. In DNA, the CDR3 is TGTGCCAGCAGCCGCCGGACAGGGGGGCGCACTGAAGCTTTCTCT.

As regards this clone: In this CDR3 the conserved last residue, phenylalanine or tryptophan, is missing, so a read error is likely. V and J are TRBV5-1 and TRBJ2-7; 14 bases align to TRBD2. Trimming at V came to 0 bases and at J to 6 bases, leaving 8 bases not matched to a gene. The CDR3 runs to 17 residues. Germline V lookup: CDR1 SGHRS, CDR2 YFSETQ. CDR3 in amino acids: CASSLVGTSGSLGEQYS. The DNA of the CDR3 is TGCGCCAGCAGCTTGGTCGGGACTAGCGGGAGTCTAGGCGAGCAGTACTCC.